A single sample is the source of the 15 T cell receptor beta chains below, sequenced in a study of cytomegalovirus exposure and HLA in healthy donors. The PCR employed 60 Vbeta primers together with 13 Jbeta primers. TCRdb's table, derived via immunoSEQ multiplex PCR, lists solely in-frame clones and lacks some. The sample lists about 130,000 clones, 65% to 75% seen once, with approximately 6.4% in the top ten. Sequenced input: PBMCs. The receptors derive from a woman in her fifties or sixties in good health and CMV-seropositive.

The genes are TRBV2 and TRBJ1-5; 7 bases map to TRBD1. The length of the CDR3 is 13 residues. Trimming at V came to 7 bases and at J to 6 bases, leaving 6 bases not matched to a gene. Germline V lookup: CDR1 SNHLY, CDR2 FYNNEI. CDR3 sequence reads: CASNGQAGQPQHF. The DNA for the CDR3 is TGTGCCAGCAACGGACAGGCCGGTCAGCCCCAGCATTTT. The entire variable domain, with the rest obtained from reference TRBV2 and TRBJ1-5, is as follows: EPEVTQTPSHQVTQMGQEVILRCVPISNHLYFYWYRQILGQKVEFLVSFYNNEISEKSEIFDDQFSVERPDGSNFTLKIRSTKLEDSAMYFCASNGQAGQPQHFGDGTRLSIL.

J is TRBJ2-2 and V is TRBV27, with 12 bases fitting TRBD2. The germline V gene encodes CDR1 MNHEY and CDR2 SMNVEV (reference sequence). The CDR3 runs 17 residues. V lost 5 bases to trimming and J lost 3 bases; unmatched junction nucleotides: 7. CDR3 amino acids: CASSPRTSGVYTGELFF. DNA for the CDR3: TGTGCCAGCAGTCCCCGGACTAGCGGGGTCTACACCGGGGAGCTGTTTTTT.

The rearrangement joins TRBV9 to TRBJ2-3, with D tentatively TRBD1 (6 bases). The CDR3 covers 16 residues. Trimming stripped 0 bases from V and 0 bases from J, with 11 bases between. Germline CDR1 is SGDLS and CDR2 is YYNGEE. The CDR3 sequence: CASSVGGTPSTDTQYF. DNA of the CDR3: TGTGCCAGCAGCGTAGGGGGGACACCCAGCACAGATACGCAGTATTTT.

The V and J genes are TRBV19 and TRBJ1-5; D is unclear. Germline values: CDR1 LNHDA, CDR2 SQIVND (reference sequence). V was shortened by 0 bases and J by 11 bases, with 14 bases between the two germline ends. The length of the CDR3 is 14 residues. The CDR3, as DNA: TGTGCCAGTAGTATAGATCAGAGGGTAACGTCCCAGCATTTT. Amino acid sequence: CASSIDQRVTSQHF.

This chain links TRBV13 with TRBJ2-7, with D possibly being TRBD2 (6 bases). This CDR3 is built from 16 residues. The germline CDR1 and CDR2 sequences are PRHDT and FYEKMQ (reference sequence). V gave up 0 bases and J gave up 0 bases, with 12 bases separating them. In DNA form, the CDR3 reads TGTGCCAGCAGCTTAGGGGGGGGAAGACTCTCCTACGAGCAGTACTTC. Translating gives CASSLGGGRLSYEQYF.

This sequence joins TRBV5-1 and TRBJ1-6, with D possibly being TRBD1 (5 bases). The CDR3 loop spans 15 amino acids. Trimming cost V 0 bases and J 7 bases, with 11 bases left between them. CDR1 and CDR2 from the germline V gene are SGHRS and YFSETQ. The CDR3 spells CASSLAGQSNSPLHF. CDR3 sequence (DNA): TGCGCCAGCAGCTTGGCAGGGCAGAGCAATTCACCCCTCCACTTT.

This chain joins TRBV27 and TRBJ2-4; TRBD1 matches at 9 bases. The CDR3 has 15 residues. CDR1 is MNHEY and CDR2 is SMNVEV in the germline V gene (reference sequence). V lost 5 bases to trimming and J lost 8 bases; unmatched junction nucleotides: 10. CDR3 nucleotide sequence: TGTGCCAGCAGTCCTTGGGACAGGGTAATGGACATTCAGTACTTC. This translates into CASSPWDRVMDIQYF.

The J gene is TRBJ2-3, the V gene TRBV5-1; perhaps TRBD2 as D (6 bases). Germline V gene data show CDR1 as SGHRS and CDR2 as YFSETQ. CDR3 length: 14 amino acids. V was clipped by 2 bases and J by 1 base, with 8 bases between them. CDR3 nucleotides: TGCGCCAGCAGCTTAGCGGGTGGCACAGATACGCAGTATTTT. It codes for CASSLAGGTDTQYF.

This clone was seen more than once but under ten times. V gene TRBV7-2 combines with J gene TRBJ2-3; no clear D. This CDR3 is 14 amino acids long. V was pared by 5 bases and J by 1 base, with 10 bases between. Germline-derived CDR1 and CDR2 are SGHTA and FQGNSA. CDR3 loop: CASSATTRTDTQYF. The CDR3 DNA follows: TGTGCCAGCAGCGCTACTACCCGCACAGATACGCAGTATTTT.

The rearrangement uses TRBV4-3 and TRBJ2-5, with 8 bases identical to TRBD2. The V gene's germline CDR1 is LGHNA and CDR2 YSLEER. The CDR3 has 15 residues. Losses at the gene ends were 1 base for V and 2 bases for J; bases not matched to a gene: 3. The CDR3 sequence is CASSQVASGQETQYF. CDR3 coding DNA: TGCGCCAGCAGCCAAGTGGCTAGCGGGCAAGAGACCCAGTACTTC.

In the case of this clone: The junction departs from germline at one end; a sequencing error may be responsible. This rearrangement joins TRBV7-9 to TRBJ1-1, with D unresolved. Germline CDR1 SEHNR, CDR2 FQNEAQ (reference sequence). The CDR3 is 12 residues long. CDR3 in DNA: TGTTCCAGCAGCCTCCAGGACACTGAAGCTTTCTTT. Its translation is CSSSLQDTEAFF.

The chain combines TRBV5-1 with TRBJ2-4; possibly TRBD1 for D (6 bases). Trimming shortened V by 2 bases and J by 5 bases, and 11 bases separated the two germline ends. Germline V gives CDR1 SGHRS, CDR2 YFSETQ. The length of the CDR3 is 14 residues. The CDR3, as DNA: TGCGCCAGCAGCTTCAGGGACACAGAAAACATTCAGTACTTC. Amino acids: CASSFRDTENIQYF.

This rearrangement joins TRBV9 to TRBJ1-6; D is ambiguous. CDR1 and CDR2 from the germline V gene are SGDLS and YYNGEE. The CDR3 runs 17 residues. V was cut by 2 bases and J by 0 bases, with 12 bases left in between. CDR3 residues: CASSVWQTSSYNSPLHF. The CDR3 region has the DNA TGTGCCAGCAGCGTTTGGCAGACTAGCTCCTATAATTCACCCCTCCACTTT.

V usage is TRBV5-1 and J usage is TRBJ2-3, with 10 nucleotides matching TRBD2. Germline V gives CDR1 SGHRS, CDR2 YFSETQ. This CDR3 is 17 amino acids long. V shed 4 bases, J shed 0 bases, and the junction held 8 bases outside the gene matches. The CDR3, as DNA: TGCGCCAGCAGCGCGGGTGTAGCGGGGGGCAGCACAGATACGCAGTATTTT. As protein: CASSAGVAGGSTDTQYF.

This chain links TRBV10-3 with TRBJ1-1; 7 bases line up with TRBD1. From germline, CDR1 is ENHRY and CDR2 SYGVKD. CDR3 length equals 13 residues. V trimming: 10 bases; J trimming: 0 bases; junction bases outside the gene matches: 5. In DNA, the CDR3 is TGTGCCACTGAACAGGGGCTGAACACTGAAGCTTTCTTT. It is translated as CATEQGLNTEAFF.